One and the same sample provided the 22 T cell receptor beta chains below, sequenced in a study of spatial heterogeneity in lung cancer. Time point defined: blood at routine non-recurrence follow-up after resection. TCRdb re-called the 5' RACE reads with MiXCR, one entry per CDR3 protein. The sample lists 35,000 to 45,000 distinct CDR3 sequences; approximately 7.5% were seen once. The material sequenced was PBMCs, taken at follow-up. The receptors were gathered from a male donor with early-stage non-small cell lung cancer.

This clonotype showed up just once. This CDR3 is CASRSGSSYNEQFF. The DNA of the CDR3 is TGTGCCAGCAGAAGTGGGAGCTCCTACAATGAGCAGTTCTTC. The rearrangement uses TRBV28 and TRBJ2-1, with D tentatively TRBD2 (5 bases). The germline gives CDR1 MDHEN, CDR2 SYDVKM. Trimming removed 6 bases at V and 0 bases at J, with 9 bases between. This CDR3 region has 14 residues.

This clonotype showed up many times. CDR3 region: CASSSDSNTEAFF. CDR3 nucleotide sequence: TGTGCCAGCAGCTCAGACAGTAACACTGAAGCTTTCTTT. This chain uses TRBV7-3 with TRBJ1-1, with D possibly matching TRBD1 (5 bases). The V end was cut by 4 bases, the J end by 2 bases, with 8 bases between. Germline V lookup: CDR1 SGHTA, CDR2 FQGTGA. This CDR3 spans 13 amino acids.

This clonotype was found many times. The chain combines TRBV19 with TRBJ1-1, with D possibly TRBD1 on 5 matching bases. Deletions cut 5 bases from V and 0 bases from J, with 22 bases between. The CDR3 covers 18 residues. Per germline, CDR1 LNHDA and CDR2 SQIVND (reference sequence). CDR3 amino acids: CASSPHVGLTAMNTEAFF. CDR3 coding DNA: TGTGCCAGTAGTCCCCACGTGGGACTCACGGCGATGAACACTGAAGCTTTCTTT. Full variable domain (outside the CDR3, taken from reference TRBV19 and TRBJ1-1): DGGITQSPKYLFRKEGQNVTLSCEQNLNHDAMYWYRQDPGQGLRLIYYSQIVNDFQKGDIAEGYSVSREKKESFPLTVTSAQKNPTAFYLCASSPHVGLTAMNTEAFFGQGTRLTVV.

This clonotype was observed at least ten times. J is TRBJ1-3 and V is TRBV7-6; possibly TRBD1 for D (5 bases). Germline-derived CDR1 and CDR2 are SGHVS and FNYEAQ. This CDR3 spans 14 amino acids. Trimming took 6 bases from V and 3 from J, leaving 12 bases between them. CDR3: CASSTRDGGNTIYF. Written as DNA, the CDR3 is TGTGCCAGCAGTACCCGGGACGGTGGAAACACCATATATTTT.

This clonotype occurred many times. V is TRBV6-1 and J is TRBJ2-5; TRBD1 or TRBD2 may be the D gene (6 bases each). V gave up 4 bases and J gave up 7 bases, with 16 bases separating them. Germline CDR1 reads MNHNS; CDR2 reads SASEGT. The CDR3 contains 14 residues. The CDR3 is CASSGNRDWGTQYF. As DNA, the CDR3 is TGTGCCAGCAGTGGAAACAGGGACTGGGGGACCCAGTACTTC.

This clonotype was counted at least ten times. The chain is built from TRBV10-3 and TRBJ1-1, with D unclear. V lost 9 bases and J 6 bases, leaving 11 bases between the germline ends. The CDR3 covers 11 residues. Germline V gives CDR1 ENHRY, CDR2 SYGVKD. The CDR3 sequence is CAISGGSEAFF. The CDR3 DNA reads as TGTGCCATTTCCGGTGGGTCTGAAGCTTTCTTT.

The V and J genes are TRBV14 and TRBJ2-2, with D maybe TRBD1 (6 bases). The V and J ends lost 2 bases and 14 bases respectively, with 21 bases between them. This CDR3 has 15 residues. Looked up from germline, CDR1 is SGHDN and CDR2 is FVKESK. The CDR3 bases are TGTGCCAGCAGCCAAAGCCCCACCGTACAGGGTAGACTGTTTTTT. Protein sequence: CASSQSPTVQGRLFF.

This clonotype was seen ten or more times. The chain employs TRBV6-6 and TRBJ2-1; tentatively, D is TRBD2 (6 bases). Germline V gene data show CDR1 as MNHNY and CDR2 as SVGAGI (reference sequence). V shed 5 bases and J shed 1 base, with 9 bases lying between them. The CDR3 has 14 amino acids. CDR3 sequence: CASSADYSYNEQFF. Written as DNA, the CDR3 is TGTGCCAGCAGTGCGGACTATTCCTACAATGAGCAGTTCTTC.

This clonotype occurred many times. CDR3 sequence (DNA): TGCAGCGTGGCCGGGACAGGGGGCTACGAGCAGTACTTC. It is translated as CSVAGTGGYEQYF. This sequence joins TRBV29-1 and TRBJ2-7, with TRBD1 matching 11 bases. Trimming removed 6 bases from V and 3 bases from J; junction bases left unmatched: 4. Germline V CDR1 and CDR2: SQVTM, ANQGSEA. The CDR3 spans 13 residues.

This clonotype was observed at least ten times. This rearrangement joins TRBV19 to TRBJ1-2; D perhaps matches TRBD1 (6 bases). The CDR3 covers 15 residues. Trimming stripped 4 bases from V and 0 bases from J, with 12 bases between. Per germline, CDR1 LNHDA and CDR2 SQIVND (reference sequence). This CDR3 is CASSTITGPNYGYTF. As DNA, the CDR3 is TGTGCCAGTAGTACGATCACAGGGCCTAACTATGGCTACACCTTC.

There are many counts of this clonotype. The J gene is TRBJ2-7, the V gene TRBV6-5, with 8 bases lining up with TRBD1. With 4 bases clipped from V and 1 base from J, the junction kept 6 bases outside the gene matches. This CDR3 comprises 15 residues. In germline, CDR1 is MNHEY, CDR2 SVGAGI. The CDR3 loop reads CASSFEGTGSYEQYF. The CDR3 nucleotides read TGTGCCAGCAGTTTCGAAGGGACAGGATCCTACGAGCAGTACTTC.

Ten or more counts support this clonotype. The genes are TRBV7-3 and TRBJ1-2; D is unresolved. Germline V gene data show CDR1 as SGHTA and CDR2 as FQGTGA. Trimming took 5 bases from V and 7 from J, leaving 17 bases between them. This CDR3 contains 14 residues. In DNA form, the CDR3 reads TGTGCCAGCAGCCAGAACGGACCCATGGGTGGCTACACCTTC. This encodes CASSQNGPMGGYTF.

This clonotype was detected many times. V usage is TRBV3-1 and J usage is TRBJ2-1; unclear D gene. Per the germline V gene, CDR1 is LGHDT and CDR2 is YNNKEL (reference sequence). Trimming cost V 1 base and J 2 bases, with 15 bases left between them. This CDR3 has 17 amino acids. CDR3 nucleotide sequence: TGTGCCAGCAGCCAAGGCCCGACGGAGTCGACCTACAATGAGCAGTTCTTC. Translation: CASSQGPTESTYNEQFF.

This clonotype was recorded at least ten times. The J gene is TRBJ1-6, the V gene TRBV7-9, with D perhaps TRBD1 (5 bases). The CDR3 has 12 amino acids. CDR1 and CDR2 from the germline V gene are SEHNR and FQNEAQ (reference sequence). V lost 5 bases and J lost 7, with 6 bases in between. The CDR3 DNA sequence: TGTGCCAGCAGCCGGGACAATTCACCCCTCCACTTT. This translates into CASSRDNSPLHF.

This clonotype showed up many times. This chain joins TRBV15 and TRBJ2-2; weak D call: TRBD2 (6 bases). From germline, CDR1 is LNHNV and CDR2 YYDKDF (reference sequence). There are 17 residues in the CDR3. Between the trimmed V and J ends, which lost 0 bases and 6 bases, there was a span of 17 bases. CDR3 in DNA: TGTGCCACCAGCAGAGAACGGGGGATCGTCAAGGCCGGGGAGCTGTTTTTT. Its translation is CATSRERGIVKAGELFF.

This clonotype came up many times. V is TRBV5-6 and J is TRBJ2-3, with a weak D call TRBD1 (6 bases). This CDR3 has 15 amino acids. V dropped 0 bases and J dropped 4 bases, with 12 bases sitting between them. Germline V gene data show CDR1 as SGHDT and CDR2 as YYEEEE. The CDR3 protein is CASSLATGFSDTQYF. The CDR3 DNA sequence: TGTGCCAGCAGCTTGGCCACAGGGTTCTCAGATACGCAGTATTTT.

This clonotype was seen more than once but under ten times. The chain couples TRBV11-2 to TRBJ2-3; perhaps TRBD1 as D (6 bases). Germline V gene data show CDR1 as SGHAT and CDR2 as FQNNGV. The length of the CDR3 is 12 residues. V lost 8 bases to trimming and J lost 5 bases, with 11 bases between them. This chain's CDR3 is CASRQDGDTQYF. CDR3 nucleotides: TGTGCCAGCCGACAGGACGGAGATACGCAGTATTTT.

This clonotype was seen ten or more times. The CDR3 DNA is TGTGCCAGCAGCTTGGCAGGGTCCAATTCACCCCTCCACTTT. Protein: CASSLAGSNSPLHF. The chain joins TRBV7-9 to TRBJ1-6; weak D call: TRBD1 (5 bases). CDR3 length: 14 amino acids. Germline V lookup: CDR1 SEHNR, CDR2 FQNEAQ (reference sequence). Between the trimmed V and J ends, which lost 3 bases and 7 bases, there was a span of 10 bases.

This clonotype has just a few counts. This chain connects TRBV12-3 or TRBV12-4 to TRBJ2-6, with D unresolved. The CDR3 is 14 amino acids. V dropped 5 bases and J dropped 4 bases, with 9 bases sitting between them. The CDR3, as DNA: TGTGCCAGCAGTGCTTCTTCCGGGGCCAACGTCCTGACTTTC. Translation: CASSASSGANVLTF.

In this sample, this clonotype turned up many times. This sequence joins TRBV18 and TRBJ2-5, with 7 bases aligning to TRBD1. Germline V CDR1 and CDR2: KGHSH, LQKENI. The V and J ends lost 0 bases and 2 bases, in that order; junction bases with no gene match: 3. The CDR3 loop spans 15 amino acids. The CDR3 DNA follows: TGTGCCAGCTCACCACCTGAGGGGGCTCAAGAGACCCAGTACTTC. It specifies CASSPPEGAQETQYF.

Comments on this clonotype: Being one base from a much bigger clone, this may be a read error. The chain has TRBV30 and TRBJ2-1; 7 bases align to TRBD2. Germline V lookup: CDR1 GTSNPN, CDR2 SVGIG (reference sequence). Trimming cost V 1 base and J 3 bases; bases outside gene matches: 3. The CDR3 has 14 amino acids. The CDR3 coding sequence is TGTGCCTGGAGTGGTAGCGGGTTCTACAATGAGCAGTTCTTC. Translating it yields CAWSGSGFYNEQFF.

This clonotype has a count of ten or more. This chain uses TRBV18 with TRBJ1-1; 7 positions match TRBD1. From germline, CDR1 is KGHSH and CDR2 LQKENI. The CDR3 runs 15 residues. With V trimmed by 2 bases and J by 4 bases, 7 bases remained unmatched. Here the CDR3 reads CASSPAQGLGTEAFF. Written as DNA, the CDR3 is TGTGCCAGCTCACCAGCACAGGGGCTTGGCACTGAAGCTTTCTTT.